This is a list of T cell receptor beta chains from one sample in a study of prognosis after radiotherapy for stage I lung cancer. TCRdb re-called the multiplex PCR reads through MiXCR, storing one row per CDR3 protein. The sample holds around 19,000 distinct CDR3 sequences, around 55% seen once. Sequencing was performed on PBMCs, taken before or after stereotactic body radiation therapy (not recorded which). These receptors were obtained from a donor over 45 with non-small cell lung cancer. Each CDR3 is given with its conserved first and last residue. D genes are given only for firm matches. The listing skips clone size in some rows; elsewhere it reads once, few, many or a size class.

j_gene | abundance | len | v_gene | d_gene | CDR3nt | CDR3aa
TRBJ2-2 | medium-sized | 16 | TRBV7-2 | . | TGTGCCAGCAGCTTAAATACAGGGACTATGACCGGGGAGCTGTTTTTT | CASSLNTGTMTGELFF
TRBJ2-3 | many | 14 | TRBV20-1 | TRBD2 | TGCAGTCTCACCCAAGCGGGGAGAACAGATACGCAGTATTTT | CSLTQAGRTDTQYF
TRBJ2-7 | . | 14 | TRBV28 | . | TGTGTCAGCACCCGGCGGCGGAGCTCCTACGAGCAGTACTTC | CVSTRRRSSYEQYF
TRBJ2-2 | . | 16 | TRBV5-1 | . | TGCGCCAGCAGCCGGGGGCTAGCGCTGAACACCGGGGAGCTGTTTTTT | CASSRGLALNTGELFF
TRBJ2-1 | many | 12 | TRBV7-9 | . | TGTGCCAGCAGCTTAGTTGGAGGGGTGCAGTTCTTC | CASSLVGGVQFF
TRBJ2-5 | many | 12 | TRBV7-2 | . | TGTGCCAGCAGCCGGAACCTTGGGACCCAGTACTTC | CASSRNLGTQYF
TRBJ2-2 | . | 16 | TRBV5-1 | TRBD2 | TGCGCCAGCAGCTTAGGCGGGAGTTATGACACCGGGGAGCTGTTTTTT | CASSLGGSYDTGELFF
TRBJ2-1 | . | 16 | TRBV20-1 | TRBD2 | TGCAGTGCCACTCCGACAGAGGGAGGGCCGAGCAATGAGCATTTCTTC | CSATPTEGGPSNEHFF
TRBJ1-5 | . | 15 | TRBV2 | . | TGTGCCAGCATTTTCAGGGTTTCTGGTAATCATCCCCAGCATTTT | CASIFRVSGNHPQHF
TRBJ1-1 | . | 13 | TRBV27 | . | TGTGCCAGCAGTTTTGGCTGGGGCGCTGAAGCTTTCTTT | CASSFGWGAEAFF
TRBJ2-1 | . | 15 | TRBV7-8 | TRBD2 | TGTGCCAGCAGCTTAAGGCTAGCGGGAGGGAATGAGCAGTTCTTC | CASSLRLAGGNEQFF
TRBJ2-5 | . | 15 | TRBV6-2/TRBV6-3 | TRBD2 | TGTGCCATCCGCCCGAGCGGGGCTTACCAAGAGACCCAGTACTTC | CAIRPSGAYQETQYF
TRBJ1-5 | medium-sized | 15 | TRBV20-1 | . | TGCAGTGCTAGAGATATACAGGATAGCAATCAGCCCCAGCATTTT | CSARDIQDSNQPQHF
TRBJ2-7 | many | 16 | TRBV7-2 | TRBD2 | TGTGCCAGCAGCTTGGGACTAGCGGGTCCCTCCTACGAGCAGTACTTC | CASSLGLAGPSYEQYF
TRBJ1-2 | . | 13 | TRBV3-1 | . | TGTGCCAACAGCCCGCTGGCAAGGTATGGCTACACCTTC | CANSPLARYGYTF
TRBJ1-2 | many | 13 | TRBV30 | . | TGTGCCTGGAGCTCCTACCCGCTCTATGGCTACACCTTC | CAWSSYPLYGYTF
TRBJ2-2 | . | 15 | TRBV30 | TRBD2 | TGTGCCTGGAAGTTGGTTAGCGGGGGGACCGGGGAGCTGTTCTTT | CAWKLVSGGTGELFF
TRBJ2-7 | . | 15 | TRBV15 | . | TGTGCCACCAGCGGGGGCATCAGGGGACAAGGCGAGCAGTACTTC | CATSGGIRGQGEQYF
TRBJ2-3 | . | 21 | TRBV9 | TRBD2 | TGTGCCAGCAGCGTAGTAGGCCCTTCGTCTAGCGGCCCCCTGAGCACAGATACGCAGTATTTT | CASSVVGPSSSGPLSTDTQYF
TRBJ1-4 | many | 16 | TRBV7-6 | TRBD1 | TGTGCCAGCAGCGTCCGGACAGGGGGACTTAATGAAAAACTGTTTTTT | CASSVRTGGLNEKLFF
TRBJ2-3 | many | 14 | TRBV10-3 | TRBD1 | TGTGCCACCCTACGGGACAGCAGGTCAGATACGCAGTATTTT | CATLRDSRSDTQYF
TRBJ1-6 | . | 14 | TRBV3-1 | . | TGTGCCAGCAGCCAAGTTAGGGGGAATTCACCCCTCCACTTT | CASSQVRGNSPLHF
TRBJ1-1 | many | 12 | TRBV19 | . | TGTGCCAGTACAGGGTGGAACACTGAAGCTTTCTTT | CASTGWNTEAFF
TRBJ1-1 | many | 13 | TRBV2 | . | TGTGCCAGCAGGACCGGCACGTTTGGGTGGGCTTTCTTT | CASRTGTFGWAFF
TRBJ2-3 | medium-sized | 12 | TRBV3-1 | . | TGTGCCAGCAGCCGCGGCACAGATACGCAGTATTTT | CASSRGTDTQYF
TRBJ2-5 | . | 14 | TRBV11-3 | . | TGTGCCAGCAGCTTGCCAGACGCGCAAGAGACCCAGTACTTC | CASSLPDAQETQYF
TRBJ2-6 | . | 19 | TRBV27 | . | TGTGCCAGCAGTTTAGATGGGATTCCAAAATTGTCTGGGGCCAACGTCCTGACTTTC | CASSLDGIPKLSGANVLTF
TRBJ2-1 | many | 16 | TRBV19 | TRBD2 | TGTGCCAGTAGTGTGGGACTAGCGGGAAGTTACGATGAGCAGTTCTTC | CASSVGLAGSYDEQFF
TRBJ1-5 | medium-sized | 12 | TRBV6-1 | . | TGTGCCAGCAGTACAGGGAGACAGCCCCAGCATTTT | CASSTGRQPQHF
TRBJ2-7 | many | 14 | TRBV29-1 | TRBD2 | TGCAGCGTTACCGTCGGGGCTAGCGGGTCGGAGCAGTACTTC | CSVTVGASGSEQYF
TRBJ1-2 | . | 12 | TRBV30 | . | TGTGCCTGGAGACAGGATACCTATGGCTACACCTTC | CAWRQDTYGYTF
TRBJ2-7 | many | 14 | TRBV7-2 | TRBD2 | TGTGCCAGCAGCCCAATTAGCGGGAACTACGAGCAGTACTTC | CASSPISGNYEQYF
TRBJ2-7 | few | 15 | TRBV5-1 | TRBD2 | TGCGCCAGCAGCATCCGGGACTATAACTCCTACGAGCAGTACTTC | CASSIRDYNSYEQYF
TRBJ2-2 | once | 15 | TRBV19 | TRBD1 | TGTGCCAGTAGGGTGACAGGGGCGAACACCGGGGAGCTGTTTTTT | CASRVTGANTGELFF
TRBJ2-3 | many | 15 | TRBV7-2 | . | TGTGCCAGCAGCTTCTGGAGACAGGTCACAGATACGCAGTATTTT | CASSFWRQVTDTQYF
TRBJ1-4 | . | 14 | TRBV12-3/TRBV12-4 | . | TGTGCCAGCAGTTTTGGGGGAGAAAATGAAAAACTGTTTTTT | CASSFGGENEKLFF
TRBJ2-7 | . | 13 | TRBV20-1 | TRBD2 | TGCAGTGCTCCTAGCGGGACTTCCTACGAGCAGTACTTC | CSAPSGTSYEQYF
TRBJ2-7 | . | 13 | TRBV30 | . | TGTGCCTGGAGTCCAGACAGGCGGTACGAGCAGTACTTC | CAWSPDRRYEQYF
TRBJ2-1 | many | 15 | TRBV28 | TRBD2 | TGTGCCAGCAGTTCGGGGGGGGACGGCTACAATGAGCAGTTCTTC | CASSSGGDGYNEQFF
TRBJ2-1 | many | 15 | TRBV5-4 | . | TGTGCCAGCAGCCCATCTCAGGGGTCCTACAATGAGCAGTTCTTC | CASSPSQGSYNEQFF
TRBJ2-1 | . | 17 | TRBV20-1 | TRBD2 | TGCAGTGCTAGGGGGACTAGCGGGATGGGCCTTTTGGATGAGCAGTTCTTC | CSARGTSGMGLLDEQFF
TRBJ1-6 | . | 13 | TRBV28 | . | TGTGCCAGCAGTTGGCAGGACAATTCACCCCTCCACTTT | CASSWQDNSPLHF
TRBJ1-6 | few | 16 | TRBV27 | . | TGTGCCAGCAACTCGGCAGGTTCGGCAACCAATTCACCCCTCCACTTT | CASNSAGSATNSPLHF
TRBJ1-2 | . | 16 | TRBV6-2/TRBV6-3 | . | TGTGCCAGCAGTCCTACCACGGCCATTGGGAGGAGTGGCTACACCTTC | CASSPTTAIGRSGYTF
TRBJ2-1 | . | 16 | TRBV11-3 | . | TGTGCCAGCAGCGGAAAAGGGGATGCCCTCTGGAATGAGCAGTTCTTC | CASSGKGDALWNEQFF
TRBJ1-2 | many | 14 | TRBV19 | . | TGTGCCAGTAGTATCCCCGGACAGCTCTATGGCTACACCTTC | CASSIPGQLYGYTF
TRBJ2-7 | many | 14 | TRBV28 | . | TGTGCCAGCAGTCAGGGGGGGGGAAACTACGAGCAGTACTTC | CASSQGGGNYEQYF
TRBJ1-3 | medium-sized | 15 | TRBV20-1 | . | TGCAGTGCTAGAGACAGAATTAGCTCTGGAAACACCATATATTTT | CSARDRISSGNTIYF
TRBJ2-7 | . | 16 | TRBV6-1 | . | TGTGCCAGCAGCGAGTCCCATCGACTAGACTTCTACGAGCAGTACTTC | CASSESHRLDFYEQYF
TRBJ2-3 | medium-sized | 15 | TRBV11-2 | TRBD1 | TGTGCCAGCAGCTCGACAGGGGGCGGAACAGATACGCAGTATTTT | CASSSTGGGTDTQYF
TRBJ1-2 | medium-sized | 16 | TRBV20-1 | . | TGCAGTGCTAGAGATCTATCGGACAGCTATAACTATGGCTACACCTTC | CSARDLSDSYNYGYTF
TRBJ2-1 | medium-sized | 15 | TRBV6-1 | . | TGTGCCAGCAGTGAATTAGGAGGGCCGGGTAATGAGCAGTTCTTC | CASSELGGPGNEQFF
TRBJ1-1 | . | 13 | TRBV7-9 | . | TGTGCCAGCAGCCGTCTAGGGGTTACTGAAGCTTTCTTT | CASSRLGVTEAFF
TRBJ1-3 | . | 14 | TRBV6-2/TRBV6-3 | . | TGTGCCAGCAGTCTACAAAGAACTGGAAACACCATATATTTT | CASSLQRTGNTIYF
TRBJ1-1 | many | 15 | TRBV12-3/TRBV12-4 | . | TGTGCCAGCAGTTCGCAGGGGCGCGGGAATACTGAAGCTTTCTTT | CASSSQGRGNTEAFF
TRBJ2-3 | many | 19 | TRBV27 | TRBD2 | TGTGCCAGCAGTTTATCCGCCGGGACTAGGATAACTAGCACAGATACGCAGTATTTT | CASSLSAGTRITSTDTQYF
TRBJ2-3 | . | 14 | TRBV10-3 | TRBD1 | TGTGCCACCGGAGTGGACAGGGCCACAGATACGCAGTACTTT | CATGVDRATDTQYF
TRBJ2-1 | . | 17 | TRBV6-2/TRBV6-3 | . | TGTGCCAGCATCAATCGAATTCCAGGGGCCCCTCACAATGGGCAGTTCTTC | CASINRIPGAPHNGQFF
TRBJ2-7 | . | 16 | TRBV15 | TRBD1 | TGTGCCACCAGCAGAGAAACCGGGACAGGGGCCTACGAGCAGTACTTC | CATSRETGTGAYEQYF